This T cell receptor (delta chain) emerged from a study of gammadelta T cells in human blood. General study findings and limits: Microbial exposure appeared to drive polyclonal γδ T cell expansion after birth.

Judged by abundance, this clone is large (0.1 to 1%). Its antigen is unidentified. The identical CDR3 is also encoded by other nucleotide sequences in the sample. TCRdb made new clone calls on the RT-PCR reads using CATT. The sample comprises around 1,200 delta-chain clones, 9% to 10% of which are singletons, and less than 8.5% rests with the top ten. Per germline, CDR1 NSMFDY and CDR2 ISSIKDK. J lost 1 base, V lost 0 bases, and 31 bases had no gene match. The CDR3 extends over 24 amino acids. This receptor was taken from a human donor. The chain has TRAV29/DV5 and TRDJ1; 9 bases line up with TRDD3. The sample comprised non-Vgamma9Vdelta2 gamma-delta T cells from infant blood. The CDR3 here is CAASALGTYSKVLGDRLSTDKLIF. The CDR3 region has the DNA TGTGCAGCAAGCGCGCTGGGTACCTACTCAAAAGTACTGGGGGACCGACTCAGCACCGATAAACTCATCTTT. Together with reference TRAV29/DV5 and TRDJ1, the CDR3 gives the full variable domain: DQQVKQNSPSLSVQEGRISILNCDYTNSMFDYFLWYKKYPAEGPTFLISISSIKDKNEDGRFTVFLNKSAKHLSLHIVPSQPGDSAVYFCAASALGTYSKVLGDRLSTDKLIFGKGTRVTVEP.